The present entry profiles one T cell receptor beta chain with its context. How the authors handled the data: Amplification of reference gene primers provided the estimated nucleated cell counts. Sequencing used immunoSEQ multiplex PCR; TCRdb keeps in-frame clones, though not all of them. V and J calls and clone size are given by that table; D and trimming were obtained from the DNA. The sample holds fewer than 90,000 clones; 76% are singletons and the top ten take about 15%. Looked up from germline, CDR1 is SGDLS and CDR2 is YYNGEE. There are 13 residues in the CDR3. With 4 bases removed from V and 11 bases from J, the gap between germline ends came to 18 bases. Patients from Seattle were sampled longitudinally, starting during active infection. This record comes from a study of blood T cell repertoires in COVID-19. Study context: The United States, Italy and Spain supplied acute and convalescent COVID-19 samples. Sources were T cells, B-cell-depleted T cells, or PBMCs; the material itself was cDNA or gDNA.

This receptor was identified in a man between 60 and 75 years old with COVID-19, enrolled during active disease. The specimen was peripheral blood. The rearrangement links TRBV9 to TRBJ1-1; D is perhaps TRBD1 (6 bases). The CDR3 loop reads CASSPRGRGDAFF. The CDR3 DNA reads TGTGCCAGCAGCCCCCGCGGGAGGGGGGACGCTTTCTTT.